Listed below are T cell receptor beta chains from one sample, sequenced in a study of shared clonotypes between healthy human individuals. This table comes from immunoSEQ multiplex PCR, and its TCRdb copy is limited to in-frame clones, with some not included. The sample lists some 2 million clones, roughly 94% occurring once. The material sequenced was naive CD4+ T cells sorted from blood. The receptor source for this set is a man aged 18 to 30 in good health. The CDR3 runs from the conserved cysteine through the conserved F or W. Each record gives: V gene, J gene, CDR3 protein.

TRBV10-2	TRBJ2-7	CATATGSFYEQYF
TRBV5-1	TRBJ2-1	CASSFGDNYNEQFF
TRBV11-2	TRBJ1-2	CASSLASSSDRTIYGYTF
TRBV2	TRBJ1-2	CASSARDRGLYGYTF
TRBV9	TRBJ2-7	CASSETSATYEQYF
TRBV10-3	TRBJ1-3	CAISESGGGAGNTIYF
TRBV5-1	TRBJ2-7	CASSLDYYEQYF
TRBV5-4	TRBJ2-2	CASTPDRALNTGELFF
TRBV27	TRBJ1-2	CASSPNTGEQGYTF
TRBV7-9	TRBJ2-7	CASSLGTKSYEQYF
TRBV18	TRBJ2-2	CASSPPGTGDSGELFF
TRBV9	TRBJ2-1	CASSPKRGVGNEQFF
TRBV5-8	TRBJ1-2	CASNRGPGEGYYGYTF
TRBV19	TRBJ2-7	CASRGRTGSREQYF
TRBV4-1	TRBJ2-7	CASSLRDSSYEQYF
TRBV6-1	TRBJ1-2	CASSGGQGYYGYTF
TRBV7-9	TRBJ1-2	CASSVPSGGGRGYTF
TRBV5-1	TRBJ1-3	CASSLGFSSSGNTIYF
TRBV4-1	TRBJ1-4	CASSQDPTVLNEKLFF
TRBV2	TRBJ1-2	CASSAVQGTYGYTF
TRBV5-4	TRBJ1-4	CASSPSPGGATNEKLFF
TRBV28	TRBJ2-5	CASSRQGETQYF